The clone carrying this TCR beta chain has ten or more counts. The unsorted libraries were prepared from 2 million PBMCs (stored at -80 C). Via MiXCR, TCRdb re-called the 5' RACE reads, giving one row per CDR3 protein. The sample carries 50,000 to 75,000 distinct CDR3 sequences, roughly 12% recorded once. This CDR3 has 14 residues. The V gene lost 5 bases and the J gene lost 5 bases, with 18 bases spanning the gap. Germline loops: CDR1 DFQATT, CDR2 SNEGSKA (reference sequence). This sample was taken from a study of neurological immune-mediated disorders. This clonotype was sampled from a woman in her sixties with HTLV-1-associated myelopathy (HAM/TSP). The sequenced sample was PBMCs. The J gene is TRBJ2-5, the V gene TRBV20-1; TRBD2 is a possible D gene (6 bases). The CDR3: CSASIRETTETQYF. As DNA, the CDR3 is TGCAGTGCTTCAATTCGGGAGACGACTGAGACCCAGTACTTC.